This T cell receptor beta chain stems from a study of beta chain features in type 1 diabetes. What was sequenced were expressed TCRB transcripts, since all of the isolated RNA had been reverse transcribed. Using immunoSEQ multiplex PCR, the repertoire was profiled, and TCRdb retains in-frame clones only, with some absent. The sample yields around 690,000 clones, around 12% seen once. Study observations and caveats: Researchers report that Type 1 diabetes patients had moderately but significantly shorter TCRB CDR3s across all four CD4+ subsets. VDJ junctions in type 1 diabetes patients carried more deletions and fewer insertions.

Blood was drawn once from each donor into heparinised tubes. The draws averaged about 120 mL. V was clipped by 5 bases and J by 4 bases, with 21 bases between them. The CDR3 is 16 residues long. The V gene's germline CDR1 is PRHDT and CDR2 FYEKMQ (reference sequence). As regards this clone: As yet, its antigen is unknown.

The gene calls are TRBV13 and TRBJ2-7; TRBD2 is a possible D gene (6 bases). The receptor comes from a man younger than 40 with type 1 diabetes. The sample was naive CD4+ T cells from blood. The CDR3 is CASSIGAYQGTYEQYF. Written as DNA, the CDR3 is TGTGCCAGCAGCATCGGGGCTTACCAAGGGACTTACGAGCAGTACTTC.